The sequence of this TCR beta chain was determined in a study of blood T cell repertoires in COVID-19 (TCRdb year 2020). Study-level background: Collaborator samples came from the United States, Italy and Spain and covered acute and convalescent phases of COVID-19. The material from the prospective study consisted of cDNA or gDNA derived from T cells, B-cell-depleted T cells, or PBMCs. Subjects who had been exposed to COVID-19, were actively infected with it, or had recovered from it provided the deeply sampled blood TCRbeta repertoires that made up the dataset. The repertoires were made available in a free public database intended to serve as a resource for research on the immune response to SARS-CoV-2. The samples were drawn from two sources: the first 160 participants of the ongoing ImmuneRACE study, and 950 to 1,500 subjects contributed by 6 global collaborators. A de-identified subject ID, COVID-19 status, age in years and sex were almost always included in the sample metadata. Where HLA class I and class II types were available, the types were taken from metadata supplied by the sample provider, not from assay-based typing. Overall study results and their limits: The amount of clinical and demographic metadata varied by source and participant and was provided uncurated.

Via the germline V gene, CDR1 is SNHLY and CDR2 FYNNEI. V lost 8 bases and J lost 4 bases, and the count of bases not matched to a germline gene is 7. The CDR3 sequence holds 13 residues, the cysteine and phenylalanine included. Only the CDR3 DNA is retained, 39 bases long and in frame from the first base. A second Seattle source provided samples from volunteer blood donors who had recovered from COVID-19. Whole blood was collected in K2EDTA tubes by collaborating institutions according to the institutions' own protocols. For TCRbeta analysis, collaborator samples were shipped as frozen whole blood, as isolated PBMCs, or as DNA extracted from either sample type. TCRbeta CDR3 regions were amplified from genomic DNA using the immunoSEQ Assay, a bias-controlled multiplex PCR. The original methods were these. Nucleated cell counts per sample were estimated from amplification of reference gene primers within the assay. To quantify the absolute abundance of each unique TCRbeta CDR3 rearrangement, sequence reads were collapsed and filtered. For each sample, productive Simpson clonality was calculated as the square root of Simpson's diversity index over productive rearrangements. TCRdb mirrors the immuneACCESS table, restricted to in-frame sequences. Some clones are absent from its copies; in checked studies, under half trace to an unresolved V gene, and the reason for the others is unknown. That table gives V, J and clone size, and the DNA gave D and trimming. Within this sample are about 100,000 clones, with around three quarters of them counted one time only. The top ten hold about 8.7% of the sample.

Notes on this clone: Its target antigen remains unknown. The input lacks base qualities; no much larger clone sits a single base away.

This receptor chain uses TRBV2 and TRBJ1-1, and 7 bases in between align with TRBD1. The sequence was obtained from a man aged 50 or older who had recovered from COVID-19. Sequencing was done on a sample of peripheral blood. The DNA is as follows: TGTGCCAGCTCGACAGGGACCTTCACTGAAGCTTTCTTT. This yields the protein CASSTGTFTEAFF.